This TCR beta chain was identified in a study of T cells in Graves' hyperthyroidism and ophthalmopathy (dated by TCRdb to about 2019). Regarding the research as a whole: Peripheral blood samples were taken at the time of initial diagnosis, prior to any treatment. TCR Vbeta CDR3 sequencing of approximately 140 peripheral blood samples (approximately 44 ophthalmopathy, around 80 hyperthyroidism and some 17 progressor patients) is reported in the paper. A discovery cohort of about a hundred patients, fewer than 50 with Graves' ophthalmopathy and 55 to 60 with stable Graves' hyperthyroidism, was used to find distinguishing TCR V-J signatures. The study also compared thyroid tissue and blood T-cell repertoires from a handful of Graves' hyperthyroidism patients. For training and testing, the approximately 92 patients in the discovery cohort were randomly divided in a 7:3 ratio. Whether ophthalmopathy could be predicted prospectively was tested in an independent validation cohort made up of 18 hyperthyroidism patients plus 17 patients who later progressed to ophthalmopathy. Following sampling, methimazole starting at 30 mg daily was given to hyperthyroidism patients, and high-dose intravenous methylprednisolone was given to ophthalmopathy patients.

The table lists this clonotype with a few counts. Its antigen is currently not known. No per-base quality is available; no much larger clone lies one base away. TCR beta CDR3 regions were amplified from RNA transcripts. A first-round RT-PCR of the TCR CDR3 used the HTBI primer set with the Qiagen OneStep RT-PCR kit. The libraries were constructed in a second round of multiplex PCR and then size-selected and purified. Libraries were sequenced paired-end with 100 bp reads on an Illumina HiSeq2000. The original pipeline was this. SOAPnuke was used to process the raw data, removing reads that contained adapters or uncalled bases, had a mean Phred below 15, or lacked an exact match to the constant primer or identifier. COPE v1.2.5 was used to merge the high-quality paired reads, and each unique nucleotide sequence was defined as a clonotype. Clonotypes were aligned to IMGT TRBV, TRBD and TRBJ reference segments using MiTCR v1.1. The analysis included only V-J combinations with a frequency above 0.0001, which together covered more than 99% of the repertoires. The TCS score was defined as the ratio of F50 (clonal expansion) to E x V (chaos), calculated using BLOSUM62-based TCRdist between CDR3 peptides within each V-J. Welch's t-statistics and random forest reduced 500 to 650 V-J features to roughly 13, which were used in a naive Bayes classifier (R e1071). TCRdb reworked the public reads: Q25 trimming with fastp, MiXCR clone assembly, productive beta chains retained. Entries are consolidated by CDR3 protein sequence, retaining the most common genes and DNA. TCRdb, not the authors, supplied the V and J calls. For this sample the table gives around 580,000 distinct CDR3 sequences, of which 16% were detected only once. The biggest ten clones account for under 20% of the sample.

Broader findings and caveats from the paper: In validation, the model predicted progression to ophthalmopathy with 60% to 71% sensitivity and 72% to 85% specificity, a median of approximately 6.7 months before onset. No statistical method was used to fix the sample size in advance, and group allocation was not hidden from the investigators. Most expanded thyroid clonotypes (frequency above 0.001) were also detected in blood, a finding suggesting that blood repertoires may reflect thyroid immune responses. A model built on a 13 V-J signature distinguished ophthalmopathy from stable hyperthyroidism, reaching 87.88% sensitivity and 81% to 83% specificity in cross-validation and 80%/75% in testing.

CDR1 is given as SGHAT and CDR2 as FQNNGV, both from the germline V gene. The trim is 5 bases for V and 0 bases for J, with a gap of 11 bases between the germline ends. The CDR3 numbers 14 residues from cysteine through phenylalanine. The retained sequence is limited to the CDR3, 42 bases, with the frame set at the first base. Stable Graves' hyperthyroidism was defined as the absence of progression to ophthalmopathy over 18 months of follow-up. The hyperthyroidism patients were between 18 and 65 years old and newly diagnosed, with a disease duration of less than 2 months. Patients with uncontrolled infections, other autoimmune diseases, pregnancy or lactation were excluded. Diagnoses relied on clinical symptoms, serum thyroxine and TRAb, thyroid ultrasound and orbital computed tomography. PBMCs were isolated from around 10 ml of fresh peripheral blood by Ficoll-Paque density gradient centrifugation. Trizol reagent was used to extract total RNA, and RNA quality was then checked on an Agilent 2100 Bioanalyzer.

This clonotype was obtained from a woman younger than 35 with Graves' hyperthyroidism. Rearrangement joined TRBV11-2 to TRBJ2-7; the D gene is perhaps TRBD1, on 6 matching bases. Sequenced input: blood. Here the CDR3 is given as CASSGGDTSYEQYF. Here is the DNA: TGTGCCAGCAGCGGTGGGGACACCTCCTACGAGCAGTACTTC.